What follows are 27 T cell receptor beta chains derived from one specimen sequenced in a study of blood T cell repertoires in COVID-19. The assay was immunoSEQ multiplex PCR, and TCRdb's table has in-frame clones only and misses some. This sample carries about 200,000 clones, almost 90% of them seen once, and the ten largest clones take 1.5% to 2%. The sample was peripheral blood. These receptors came from a man between 18 and 29 years old with active or convalescent COVID-19.

The rearrangement joins TRBV3-1 (or the pseudogene TRBV3-2) to TRBJ2-1; 8 bases match TRBD2. Germline V gene data show CDR1 as LGHDT and CDR2 as YNNKEL (reference sequence). CDR3 length: 13 amino acids. V dropped 10 bases and J dropped 8; count of bases not matched to a gene: 10. For the CDR3, the DNA is TGTGCCACGCAGCGGGAGAATTTACATGAGCAGTTCTTC. Amino acids: CATQRENLHEQFF.

The V call is TRBV6-4, the J call TRBJ1-6, with D possibly TRBD1 on 5 matching bases. CDR1 is MRHNA and CDR2 is SNTAGT in the germline V gene. V lost 0 bases and J 10 bases, leaving 13 bases between the germline ends. This CDR3 spans 15 amino acids. CDR3 sequence (DNA): TGTGCCAGCAGTGACTCAAACAATGGGGGGTCACCCCTCCACTTT. It specifies CASSDSNNGGSPLHF.

This clone is a singleton in its sample. V and J are TRBV14 and TRBJ2-1; D unclear. There are 14 residues in the CDR3. Trimming removed 3 bases from V and 0 bases from J, with 6 bases in between. Germline CDR1 and CDR2: SGHDN and FVKESK. The CDR3 nucleotides read TGTGCCAGCAGCCAGCACTACTCCTACAATGAGCAGTTCTTC. Translated: CASSQHYSYNEQFF. The full variable domain, rest sourced from reference TRBV14 and TRBJ2-1, is EAGVTQFPSHSVIEKGQTVTLRCDPISGHDNLYWYRRVMGKEIKFLLHFVKESKQDESGMPNNRFLAERTGGTYSTLKVQPAELEDSGVYFCASSQHYSYNEQFFGPGTRLTVL.

The chain is built from TRBV6-1 and TRBJ1-1; possibly TRBD1 for D (5 bases). The V and J ends lost 3 bases and 0 bases respectively, with 11 bases between them. The CDR3 has 15 amino acids. Germline assignment: CDR1 MNHNS and CDR2 SASEGT. For the CDR3, the DNA is TGTGCCAGCAGTGACAGGGCGAAAATGAACACTGAAGCTTTCTTT. Translated, it gives CASSDRAKMNTEAFF.

V is TRBV7-3 and J is TRBJ2-1; D might be TRBD2 (5 bases). Germline V CDR1 and CDR2: SGHTA, FQGTGA. Trimming took 0 bases from V and 3 from J, leaving 12 bases between them. This CDR3 spans 16 amino acids. The CDR3 loop is CASSLTSRGFYNEQFF. Written as DNA, the CDR3 is TGTGCCAGCAGCTTAACTTCCCGGGGATTCTACAATGAGCAGTTCTTC.

The rearrangement links TRBV19 to TRBJ2-2; 11 bases fit TRBD2. The CDR3 covers 19 residues. Trimming removed 2 bases from V and 0 bases from J; junction bases left unmatched: 8. CDR1 and CDR2 from the germline V gene are LNHDA and SQIVND (reference sequence). The CDR3 sequence is CASSIKLAGVYSNTGELFF. CDR3 DNA: TGTGCCAGTAGTATAAAACTAGCGGGGGTTTACTCGAACACCGGGGAGCTGTTTTTT.

This chain uses TRBV7-9 with TRBJ2-5, with TRBD1 matching 9 bases. V was clipped by 5 bases and J by 2 bases; unmatched bases: 9. The CDR3 is made up of 16 amino acids. The germline gives CDR1 SEHNR, CDR2 FQNEAQ (reference sequence). As DNA, the CDR3 is TGTGCCAGCAGCCCTGCCGGGACAGGGTTACAAGAGACCCAGTACTTC. Translating it yields CASSPAGTGLQETQYF.

CDR3 residues: CASSSGTGVAKNIQYF. CDR3 DNA: TGCGCCAGCAGCTCCGGGACAGGTGTAGCCAAAAACATTCAGTACTTC. The V and J genes are TRBV4-1 and TRBJ2-4; the match to TRBD1 covers 8 bases. From germline, CDR1 is MGHRA and CDR2 YSYEKL. The CDR3 sequence is 16 residues long. With 5 bases clipped from V and 0 bases from J, the junction kept 6 bases outside the gene matches.

V is TRBV6-5 and J is TRBJ1-1; no clear D gene. There are 15 residues in the CDR3. Germline assignment: CDR1 MNHEY and CDR2 SVGAGI. Trimming took off 0 bases at V and 3 bases at J, with 11 bases between the two ends. The chain's CDR3 is CASSYSYGRDTEAFF. CDR3 in DNA: TGTGCCAGCAGTTACTCGTATGGGAGGGACACTGAAGCTTTCTTT.

The rearrangement joins TRBV29-1 to TRBJ1-1; D remains ambiguous. This CDR3 region has 11 residues. Trimming removed 7 bases from V and 1 base from J, with 7 bases in between. Germline V gene lookup returns CDR1 SQVTM and CDR2 ANQGSEA. CDR3 in DNA: TGCAGCGCCACTCAGAACACTGAAGCTTTCTTT. This encodes CSATQNTEAFF.

The chain has TRBV19 and TRBJ1-1; D is unclear. The CDR3 totals 15 residues. V lost 7 bases and J lost 0, with 15 bases in between. Per germline, CDR1 LNHDA and CDR2 SQIVND (reference sequence). CDR3 amino acids: CASNLGLAMNTEAFF. CDR3 bases: TGTGCCAGTAATTTAGGCCTAGCAATGAACACTGAAGCTTTCTTT.

For the CDR3, the DNA is TGCGCCAGCAGCTTGGGAGGGGGTGATCAAGAGACCCAGTACTTC. Translating gives CASSLGGGDQETQYF. The rearrangement uses TRBV5-1 and TRBJ2-5, with a weak D call TRBD1 (6 bases). Germline V gene sequence: CDR1 SGHRS, CDR2 YFSETQ. CDR3 length: 15 amino acids. V shed 0 bases and J shed 2 bases, with 11 bases lying between them.

The V gene is TRBV7-2, the J gene TRBJ1-3; TRBD1 is a possible D gene (6 bases). The CDR3 is 15 residues long. Germline V CDR1 and CDR2: SGHTA, FQGNSA. With 2 bases removed from V and 4 bases from J, the gap between germline ends came to 12 bases. Here the CDR3 reads CASSLRGLSGNTIYF. In DNA, the CDR3 is TGTGCCAGCAGCTTAAGGGGGTTGTCCGGAAACACCATATATTTT.

This clone was detected once. The CDR3 nucleotides are TGTGCCAGCAGTGAAGGATTCCGGGGCTACACTAGCTCTGAAGCTTTCTTT. Encoded protein: CASSEGFRGYTSSEAFF. The V call is TRBV6-1, the J call TRBJ1-1, with a tentative D call TRBD1 (5 bases). CDR1 and CDR2 from the germline V gene are MNHNS and SASEGT. The ends were cut back, 1 base at V and 6 bases at J, with 21 bases in the middle. The CDR3 loop spans 17 amino acids.

The chain links TRBV5-1 to TRBJ2-3; D gene unclear. The V gene lost 3 bases and the J gene lost 2 bases, with 10 bases spanning the gap. Germline V gene sequence: CDR1 SGHRS, CDR2 YFSETQ. This CDR3 has 14 amino acids. CDR3: CASSSLLYTDTQYF. Written as DNA, the CDR3 is TGCGCCAGCAGCTCCCTCCTATACACAGATACGCAGTATTTT. Combining the CDR3 with reference TRBV5-1 and TRBJ2-3 gives the whole variable domain KAGVTQTPRYLIKTRGQQVTLSCSPISGHRSVSWYQQTPGQGLQFLFEYFSETQRNKGNFPGRFSGRQFSNSRSEMNVSTLELGDSALYLCASSSLLYTDTQYFGPGTRLTVL.

V is TRBV2 and J is TRBJ2-1, with 14 bases identical to TRBD2. Germline V gives CDR1 SNHLY, CDR2 FYNNEI. With V trimmed by 7 bases and J by 6 bases, 8 bases remained unmatched. This CDR3 has 16 amino acids. DNA of the CDR3: TGTGCCAGCAAATTGGGACTAGCGGGAGTAAGCAATGAGCAGTTCTTC. Its protein is CASKLGLAGVSNEQFF.

The rearrangement uses TRBV7-9 and TRBJ2-1; D remains unclear. Trimming stripped 5 bases from V and 4 bases from J, with 9 bases between. Germline-derived CDR1 and CDR2 are SEHNR and FQNEAQ (reference sequence). CDR3 size: 13 residues. CDR3 sequence reads: CASSPTAYNEQFF. For the CDR3, the DNA is TGTGCCAGCAGCCCCACCGCGTACAATGAGCAGTTCTTC. The full variable domain, rest sourced from reference TRBV7-9 and TRBJ2-1, is DTGVSQNPRHKITKRGQNVTFRCDPISEHNRLYWYRQTLGQGPEFLTYFQNEAQLEKSRLLSDRFSAERPKGSFSTLEIQRTEQGDSAMYLCASSPTAYNEQFFGPGTRLTVL.

The genes are TRBV10-3 and TRBJ2-5; TRBD2 aligns across 10 bases. CDR1 and CDR2 from the germline V gene are ENHRY and SYGVKD. The J segment lost 5 bases and the V segment lost 3 bases, leaving 12 bases of the junction unmatched. This CDR3 has 17 amino acids. The CDR3, as DNA: TGTGCCATCAGTGAAAGAGCGGGGGGGCAGACTCCGGAGACCCAGTACTTC. Its protein product is CAISERAGGQTPETQYF.

This sequence joins TRBV11-2 and TRBJ1-3; 7 nucleotides agree with TRBD1. This CDR3 has 15 amino acids. V lost 6 bases, J lost 1 base, and 6 bases stayed unmatched. Per the germline V gene, CDR1 is SGHAT and CDR2 is FQNNGV. DNA of the CDR3: TGTGCCAGCAGTACAGGGGTTTATTCTGGAAACACCATATATTTT. Translation gives CASSTGVYSGNTIYF.

The J gene is TRBJ1-5, the V gene TRBV19; 11 nucleotides agree with TRBD1. Losses at the gene ends were 6 bases for V and 3 bases for J; bases not matched to a gene: 7. This CDR3 comprises 16 residues. Germline CDR1 is LNHDA and CDR2 is SQIVND (reference sequence). CDR3 region: CASSRDRGYNNQPQHF. The CDR3, as DNA: TGTGCCAGTAGCCGGGACAGGGGGTACAACAATCAGCCCCAGCATTTT.

This chain uses TRBV10-3 with TRBJ2-1; 14 nucleotides agree with TRBD2. There are 15 residues in the CDR3. CDR1 and CDR2 from the germline V gene are ENHRY and SYGVKD. Unmatched junction bases numbered 9, after V lost 8 bases and J lost 9 bases. CDR3 DNA: TGTGCCATCGGGGGGACTAGCGGGAGTGTACTTGAGCAGTTCTTC. This sequence encodes CAIGGTSGSVLEQFF.

V usage is TRBV7-3 and J usage is TRBJ1-5; TRBD1 matches at 10 bases. Germline CDR1 reads SGHTA; CDR2 reads FQGTGA. V gave up 3 bases and J gave up 7 bases; unmatched junction bases: 3. The CDR3 consists of 14 residues. In DNA form, the CDR3 reads TGTGCCAGCAGCTTGGGGGACAGGGGCCAGCCCCAGCATTTT. This codes for CASSLGDRGQPQHF.

This clone has just one count. This chain links TRBV7-2 with TRBJ2-1; the D is unclear. The length of the CDR3 is 14 residues. Germline CDR1 and CDR2: SGHTA and FQGNSA. Deletions cut 1 base from V and 9 bases from J, with 13 bases between. This CDR3 is CASSLGPRISEQFF. The DNA for the CDR3 is TGTGCCAGCAGCTTAGGGCCCAGAATCAGTGAGCAGTTCTTC.

This clone was seen a single time. The chain couples TRBV15 to TRBJ1-2; TRBD1 matches 8 bases. Germline CDR1 is LNHNV and CDR2 is YYDKDF (reference sequence). This CDR3 is 15 amino acids long. V dropped 2 bases and J dropped 8; count of bases not matched to a gene: 10. For the CDR3, the DNA is TGTGCCACCAGCAGACCCCCACCGGACAGGGAAGGCTACACCTTC. This encodes CATSRPPPDREGYTF.

This rearrangement joins TRBV4-3 to TRBJ1-5; 7 nucleotides line up with TRBD1. The CDR3 extends over 15 amino acids. V dropped 0 bases and J dropped 4; count of bases not matched to a gene: 3. CDR1 LGHNA and CDR2 YSLEER come from the germline V gene. The CDR3 reads CASSQETGNNQPQHF. CDR3 in DNA: TGCGCCAGCAGCCAAGAGACAGGGAATAATCAGCCCCAGCATTTT.

Comment on this clone: One junction end disagrees with the germline gene, perhaps due to a read error. The J gene is TRBJ2-7, the V gene TRBV7-7, with 9 positions matching TRBD1. This CDR3 has 18 residues. Germline-derived CDR1 and CDR2 are SSHAT and FNYEAQ (reference sequence). The CDR3 bases are TGTGCTAGCAGCTTAGGGGGACAGGGACCCACATGCTCCTACGAGCAGTACTTC. The encoded protein is CASSLGGQGPTCSYEQYF.

This clone appeared a single time. This chain connects TRBV6-4 to TRBJ1-6; D gene uncertain. The CDR3 loop spans 14 amino acids. The ends were cut back, 3 bases at V and 8 bases at J, with 11 bases in the middle. Per the germline V gene, CDR1 is MRHNA and CDR2 is SNTAGT. CDR3 nucleotides: TGTGCCAGCAGTGAAAGACGGGGTTATTCACCCCTCCACTTT. Protein: CASSERRGYSPLHF.